The 27 T cell receptor beta chains below all came from one sample that was sequenced in a study of T cell responses to AZD1222 COVID-19 vaccine. Libraries were prepared by immunoSEQ multiplex PCR; TCRdb keeps only in-frame clonotypes and omits some of them. The sample lists about 83,000 clones, approximately 87% occurring once. Here the sequenced sample was peripheral blood, taken on day 0 of MenACWY control vaccination. The receptors originated from an adult in good health.

The chain has TRBV6-5 and TRBJ1-5; D call uncertain. The V gene lost 0 bases and the J gene lost 0 bases, with 9 bases spanning the gap. Germline V gives CDR1 MNHEY, CDR2 SVGAGI. The CDR3 covers 16 residues. For the CDR3, the DNA is TGTGCCAGCAGTTACTCTTACGGAAATAGCAATCAGCCCCAGCATTTT. It encodes CASSYSYGNSNQPQHF.

This clone was observed once. This chain connects TRBV28 to TRBJ1-4; D ambiguous. V lost 1 base and J 7 bases, leaving 7 bases between the germline ends. The length of the CDR3 is 13 residues. Per germline, CDR1 MDHEN and CDR2 SYDVKM. The CDR3 coding sequence is TGTGCCAGCAGTTTATTTAGTTTTGAAAAACTGTTTTTT. Translation: CASSLFSFEKLFF.

The chain recombines TRBV6-5 with TRBJ1-2; 10 nucleotides line up with TRBD1. The germline CDR1 and CDR2 sequences are MNHEY and SVGAGI. This CDR3 spans 15 amino acids. V was pared by 6 bases and J by 4 bases, with 8 bases of the junction left unmatched. The CDR3 DNA reads TGTGCCAGCAGCCGCCTTGGGACAGGGGCCTATGGCTACACCTTC. Protein product: CASSRLGTGAYGYTF.

The chain carries TRBV27 and TRBJ2-1; 11 positions agree with TRBD2. J gave up 5 bases and V 3 bases, and 3 bases lay outside the gene matches. The V gene's germline CDR1 is MNHEY and CDR2 SMNVEV (reference sequence). The CDR3 covers 15 residues. The CDR3 region has the DNA TGTGCCAGCAGTTTCGGGACTAGCGGCCACAATGAGCAGTTCTTC. Its protein is CASSFGTSGHNEQFF.

This chain uses TRBV2 with TRBJ2-7; 8 nucleotides line up with TRBD2. The CDR3 sequence is 19 residues long. J lost 3 bases, V lost 2 bases, and 18 bases had no gene match. Germline V gene lookup returns CDR1 SNHLY and CDR2 FYNNEI. The CDR3 DNA follows: TGTGCCAGCAGTGAACTGCTTAGCGGGACCACCAATTCCCGCTACGAGCAGTACTTC. This sequence encodes CASSELLSGTTNSRYEQYF.

This clone was seen a single time. The chain uses TRBV19 and TRBJ2-7; 14 bases map to TRBD2. The CDR3 runs to 16 residues. J lost 5 bases, V lost 5 bases, and 8 bases had no gene match. The germline CDR1 and CDR2 sequences are LNHDA and SQIVND (reference sequence). The CDR3 DNA reads as TGTGCCAGTAGTCGACGACTAGCGGGAGGGCCCAACGAGCAGTACTTC. Protein product: CASSRRLAGGPNEQYF.

The chain recombines TRBV2 with TRBJ1-1; no firm D call. Germline V gene sequence: CDR1 SNHLY, CDR2 FYNNEI. V gave up 8 bases and J gave up 6 bases, with 13 bases separating them. This CDR3 has 12 residues. The CDR3 reads CASEERLPEAFF. The CDR3 DNA follows: TGTGCCAGCGAGGAAAGGCTACCTGAAGCTTTCTTT.

The V gene is TRBV28, the J gene TRBJ2-7; 9 nucleotides match TRBD2. This CDR3 is 16 amino acids long. Germline CDR1 and CDR2: MDHEN and SYDVKM. After removal of 2 bases from V and 6 bases from J, the junction contained 11 bases not matched to a gene. The CDR3 loop reads CASSLAGGLFLGEQYF. CDR3 nucleotide sequence: TGTGCCAGCAGTTTAGCGGGAGGGCTTTTTTTGGGCGAGCAGTACTTC.

This clone was observed once. This chain's CDR3 is CASSGGLLVTDTQYF. CDR3 DNA sequence: TGTGCCAGCAGCGGAGGACTCCTCGTCACAGATACGCAGTATTTT. The chain links TRBV5-8 to TRBJ2-3, with D perhaps TRBD2 (5 bases). Between the trimmed V and J ends, which lost 4 bases and 2 bases, there was a span of 14 bases. In germline, CDR1 is SGHTS, CDR2 YDEGEE. The CDR3 sequence is 15 residues long.

The gene calls are TRBV28 and TRBJ2-3; D unclear. The V end lost 7 bases, the J end lost 2 bases, and 13 bases lay between the germline ends. This CDR3 spans 14 amino acids. Germline assignment: CDR1 MDHEN and CDR2 SYDVKM. The CDR3 region is CASNTLGVTDTQYF. The CDR3 bases are TGTGCCAGCAATACACTTGGAGTCACAGATACGCAGTATTTT. Filled out from reference TRBV28 and TRBJ2-3, the complete variable domain reads DVKVTQSSRYLVKRTGEKVFLECVQDMDHENMFWYRQDPGLGLRLIYFSYDVKMKEKGDIPEGYSVSREKKERFSLILESASTNQTSMYLCASNTLGVTDTQYFGPGTRLTVL.

The gene calls are TRBV7-9 and TRBJ1-2; 9 bases match TRBD1. Germline lookup yields CDR1 SEHNR and CDR2 FQNEAQ (reference sequence). The CDR3 sequence is 15 residues long. Trimming removed 6 bases from V and 3 bases from J; junction bases left unmatched: 8. In DNA, the CDR3 is TGTGCCAGCAGGACCGGGACAGGGAGTCACTATGGCTACACCTTC. This translates into CASRTGTGSHYGYTF.

This chain uses TRBV19 with TRBJ1-1; D not certain. CDR3 length equals 13 residues. Trimming stripped 5 bases from V and 0 bases from J, with 7 bases between. Germline V lookup: CDR1 LNHDA, CDR2 SQIVND (reference sequence). The CDR3 sequence: CASSQTVNTEAFF. In nucleotides, the CDR3 is TGTGCCAGTAGTCAGACGGTGAACACTGAAGCTTTCTTT.

The chain couples TRBV6-5 to TRBJ2-7; D unresolved. Germline V gives CDR1 MNHEY, CDR2 SVGAGI. The germline V and J ends were trimmed by 8 bases and 2 bases, with 13 bases remaining between them. This CDR3 has 13 residues. The CDR3 region has the DNA TGTGCCAGCCGCACGAGGACCCCCTACGAGCAGTACTTC. It codes for CASRTRTPYEQYF.

The chain recombines TRBV7-2 with TRBJ1-6; 7 nucleotides match TRBD1. The germline CDR1 and CDR2 sequences are SGHTA and FQGNSA. This CDR3 contains 16 residues. V lost 2 bases to trimming and J lost 7 bases; unmatched junction nucleotides: 8. The chain's CDR3 is CASSLSSGQLNSPLHF. Here the CDR3 DNA reads TGTGCCAGCAGCTTATCGTCGGGACAGTTAAATTCACCCCTCCACTTT.

The rearrangement joins TRBV5-6 to TRBJ1-1; D is possibly TRBD1 (5 bases). This CDR3 has 13 residues. Germline values: CDR1 SGHDT, CDR2 YYEEEE. Deletions cut 0 bases from V and 5 bases from J, with 8 bases between. The CDR3 nucleotides read TGTGCCAGCAGCTTGGGGGGGAGGACTGAAGCTTTCTTT. Its translation is CASSLGGRTEAFF.

The chain combines TRBV7-2 with TRBJ2-3; the match to TRBD2 covers 9 bases. CDR1 is SGHTA, CDR2 FQGNSA, per germline. V lost 5 bases and J lost 6; bases outside the gene matches: 15. The CDR3 sequence is 17 residues long. DNA for the CDR3: TGTGCCAGCAGCCCCACAGCGGGAGGAGCCGGGCGGGATACGCAGTATTTT. Protein product: CASSPTAGGAGRDTQYF.

This CDR3 is CATSRQGQETQYF. The CDR3 DNA sequence: TGTGCCACCAGCAGACAGGGGCAAGAGACCCAGTACTTC. The rearrangement uses TRBV15 and TRBJ2-5; possibly TRBD1 for D (6 bases). The germline CDR1 and CDR2 sequences are LNHNV and YYDKDF (reference sequence). There are 13 residues in the CDR3. V was shortened by 2 bases and J by 2 bases, with 6 bases between the two germline ends.

The V call is TRBV6-4, the J call TRBJ2-1; the D call may be TRBD1 or TRBD2 (6 bases each). CDR1 MRHNA and CDR2 SNTAGT come from the germline V gene. Trimming stripped 3 bases from V and 4 bases from J, with 13 bases between. The CDR3 is 15 residues long. CDR3 DNA: TGTGCCAGCAGTGAAGAGGGGGGCGATTACAATGAGCAGTTCTTC. Translated: CASSEEGGDYNEQFF.

The V and J genes are TRBV5-4 and TRBJ1-4, with D possibly being TRBD1 (5 bases). This CDR3 has 15 amino acids. The V and J ends lost 4 bases and 1 base respectively, with 11 bases between them. The germline V gene encodes CDR1 SGHNT and CDR2 YYREEE (reference sequence). Written as DNA, the CDR3 is TGTGCCAGCAGCACTGCGAGGGGAACTAATGAAAAACTGTTTTTT. This codes for CASSTARGTNEKLFF.

The genes are TRBV28 and TRBJ2-2; no firm D call. V lost 5 bases and J lost 1, with 8 bases in between. Germline V CDR1 and CDR2: MDHEN, SYDVKM. The CDR3 covers 14 residues. The CDR3 region is CASSPIGNTGELFF. The CDR3 coding sequence is TGTGCCAGCAGTCCTATTGGGAACACCGGGGAGCTGTTTTTT.

V and J are TRBV27 and TRBJ2-7; TRBD2 aligns across 8 bases. This CDR3 comprises 15 residues. Germline V CDR1 and CDR2: MNHEY, SMNVEV (reference sequence). The V and J ends lost 5 bases and 3 bases, in that order; junction bases with no gene match: 9. Here the CDR3 DNA reads TGTGCCAGCAGTGGATACGGTACTAGCGGCTACGAGCAGTACTTC. This sequence encodes CASSGYGTSGYEQYF.

V usage is TRBV27 and J usage is TRBJ1-2; TRBD1 might be the D (5 bases). V gave up 7 bases and J gave up 4 bases, with 16 bases separating them. Germline CDR1 is MNHEY and CDR2 is SMNVEV (reference sequence). This CDR3 is 14 amino acids long. The chain's CDR3 is CASTPGGGGYGYTF. CDR3 coding DNA: TGTGCCAGCACCCCGGGTGGGGGAGGCTATGGCTACACCTTC.

The V gene is TRBV7-2, the J gene TRBJ1-1; D is uncertain. Trimming pared 3 bases from V and 5 bases from J, leaving 7 bases between. Germline-derived CDR1 and CDR2 are SGHTA and FQGNSA. The CDR3 is 12 residues long. Here the CDR3 DNA reads TGTGCCAGCAGCTTTGGTCGTACTGAAGCTTTCTTT. It yields the protein CASSFGRTEAFF. The variable domain in full, with the rest retrieved from reference TRBV7-2 and TRBJ1-1, is GAGVSQSPSNKVTEKGKDVELRCDPISGHTALYWYRQSLGQGLEFLIYFQGNSAPDKSGLPSDRFSAERTGGSVSTLTIQRTQQEDSAVYLCASSFGRTEAFFGQGTRLTVV.

V gene TRBV7-2 combines with J gene TRBJ2-3; 9 bases line up with TRBD2. Germline CDR1 is SGHTA and CDR2 is FQGNSA. This CDR3 is built from 17 residues. J lost 2 bases, V lost 2 bases, and 8 bases had no gene match. The CDR3 nucleotides are TGTGCCAGCAGCTTAAGTTCGCTAGCGGGATACACAGATACGCAGTATTTT. Residues: CASSLSSLAGYTDTQYF.

The CDR3 is CAWSRGDAALGYTF. CDR3 bases: TGTGCCTGGAGCCGAGGGGATGCGGCACTTGGCTACACCTTC. The chain carries TRBV30 and TRBJ1-2; weak D call: TRBD1 (5 bases). Looked up from germline, CDR1 is GTSNPN and CDR2 is SVGIG (reference sequence). The CDR3 contains 14 residues. Trimming stripped 3 bases from V and 7 bases from J, with 18 bases between.

This clone was detected only once. The chain employs TRBV18 and TRBJ1-1; D might be TRBD1 (6 bases). The ends were cut back, 0 bases at V and 4 bases at J, with 15 bases in the middle. The CDR3 runs 16 residues. From germline, CDR1 is KGHSH and CDR2 LQKENI. Written as DNA, the CDR3 is TGTGCCAGCTCACCACCGACTAGTGTAGGGGGCACTGAAGCTTTCTTT. This codes for CASSPPTSVGGTEAFF.

The rearrangement uses TRBV10-3 and TRBJ2-7; tentative D call: TRBD1 (6 bases). CDR3 length: 12 amino acids. Germline values: CDR1 ENHRY, CDR2 SYGVKD. Trimming cost V 10 bases and J 3 bases, with 13 bases left between them. The DNA for the CDR3 is TGTGCCAGCCGGACAGAACACTACGAGCAGTACTTC. Residues: CASRTEHYEQYF.